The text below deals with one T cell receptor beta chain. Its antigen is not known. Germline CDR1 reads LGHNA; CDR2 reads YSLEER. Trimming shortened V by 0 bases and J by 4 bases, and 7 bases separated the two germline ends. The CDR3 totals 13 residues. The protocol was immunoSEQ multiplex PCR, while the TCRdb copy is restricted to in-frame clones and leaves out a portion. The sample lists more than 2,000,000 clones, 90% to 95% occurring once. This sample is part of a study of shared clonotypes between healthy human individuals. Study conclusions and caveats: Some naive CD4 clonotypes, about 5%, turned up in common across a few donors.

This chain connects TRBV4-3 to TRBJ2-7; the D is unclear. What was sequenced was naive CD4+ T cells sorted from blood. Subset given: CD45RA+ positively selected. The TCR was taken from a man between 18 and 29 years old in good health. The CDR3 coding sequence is TGCGCCAGCAGCCAAGATCTGGCGTACGAGCAGTACTTC. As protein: CASSQDLAYEQYF.